This T cell receptor beta chain was captured in a study of PD-L1 blockade in urothelial cancer. Study at large: Patients initiated atezolizumab in about 2014 at 1,200 mg intravenously every 3 weeks. Samples came from 3 weeks, at the second dose, and 6 weeks into treatment. Enrolled patients had been treated previously with 0 to 3 chemotherapy regimens.

This sample's time point: peripheral blood 6 weeks after treatment start. All patients handed over anywhere from 1 to 8 samples, pretreatment and on-treatment. The sample holds a few counts of this clone. Libraries were prepared by immunoSEQ multiplex PCR; TCRdb keeps only in-frame clonotypes and omits some of them. The data contain 15,000 to 20,000 clones, about 85% of them seen just once; the ten biggest clones take up approximately 1.8%. This material consisted of PBMCs, taken around atezolizumab (anti-PD-L1) treatment. The TCR was taken from a man over 45 with urothelial cancer.

This CDR3 is CASRGTGGGNQPQHF. DNA for the CDR3: TGTGCCAGCAGGGGGACAGGGGGTGGGAATCAGCCCCAGCATTTT. The V and J genes are TRBV6-5 and TRBJ1-5; 11 nucleotides match TRBD1. This CDR3 is built from 15 residues. Trimming cost V 6 bases and J 4 bases; bases outside gene matches: 5. Germline V gene data show CDR1 as MNHEY and CDR2 as SVGAGI.